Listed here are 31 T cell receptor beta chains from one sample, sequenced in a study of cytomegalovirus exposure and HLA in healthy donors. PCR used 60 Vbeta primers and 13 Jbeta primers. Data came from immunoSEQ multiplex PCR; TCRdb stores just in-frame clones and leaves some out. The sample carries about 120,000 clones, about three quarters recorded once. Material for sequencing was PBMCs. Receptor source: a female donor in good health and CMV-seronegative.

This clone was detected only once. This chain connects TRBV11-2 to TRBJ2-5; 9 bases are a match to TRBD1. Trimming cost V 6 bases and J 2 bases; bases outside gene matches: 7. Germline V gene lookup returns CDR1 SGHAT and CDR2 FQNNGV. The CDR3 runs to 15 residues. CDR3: CASRTYRGLQETQYF. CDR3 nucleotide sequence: TGTGCCAGCAGAACCTACAGGGGGCTTCAAGAGACCCAGTACTTC.

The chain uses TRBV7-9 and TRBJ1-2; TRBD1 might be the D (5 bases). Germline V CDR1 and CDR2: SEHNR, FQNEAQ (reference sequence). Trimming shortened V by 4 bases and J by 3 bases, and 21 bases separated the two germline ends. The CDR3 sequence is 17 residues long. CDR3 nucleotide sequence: TGTGCCAGCAGCTCCAAAGGGGCAGGGATGAAGGACTATGGCTACACCTTC. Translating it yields CASSSKGAGMKDYGYTF.

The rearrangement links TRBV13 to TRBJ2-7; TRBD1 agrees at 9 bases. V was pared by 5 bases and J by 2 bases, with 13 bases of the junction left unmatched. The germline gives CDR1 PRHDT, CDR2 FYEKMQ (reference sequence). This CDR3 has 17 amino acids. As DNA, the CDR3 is TGTGCCAGCAGCCAATCCGGGACAGGGACAATCGCCTACGAGCAGTACTTC. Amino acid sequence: CASSQSGTGTIAYEQYF.

The CDR3 sequence: CASSLQQGGGNTIYF. The DNA of the CDR3 is TGTGCCAGCAGCTTACAACAAGGGGGTGGAAACACCATATATTTT. This chain uses TRBV13 with TRBJ1-3; tentative D call: TRBD1 (6 bases). This CDR3 contains 15 residues. The V end was cut by 2 bases, the J end by 3 bases, with 11 bases between. The germline V gene has CDR1 PRHDT and CDR2 FYEKMQ (reference sequence).

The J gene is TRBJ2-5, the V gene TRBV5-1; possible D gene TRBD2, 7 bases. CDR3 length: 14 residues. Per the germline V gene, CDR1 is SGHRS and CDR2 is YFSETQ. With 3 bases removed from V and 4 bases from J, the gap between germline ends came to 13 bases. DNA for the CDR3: TGCGCCAGCAGCTCAGAGGGGGGGGTAGAGACCCAGTACTTC. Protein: CASSSEGGVETQYF.

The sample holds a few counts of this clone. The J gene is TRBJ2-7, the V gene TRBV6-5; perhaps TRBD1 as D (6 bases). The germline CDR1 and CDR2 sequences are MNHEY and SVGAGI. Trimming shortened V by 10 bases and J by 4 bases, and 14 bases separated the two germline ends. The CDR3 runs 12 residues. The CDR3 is CATRTTGYEQYF. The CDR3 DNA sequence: TGTGCCACAAGGACAACAGGGTACGAGCAGTACTTC.

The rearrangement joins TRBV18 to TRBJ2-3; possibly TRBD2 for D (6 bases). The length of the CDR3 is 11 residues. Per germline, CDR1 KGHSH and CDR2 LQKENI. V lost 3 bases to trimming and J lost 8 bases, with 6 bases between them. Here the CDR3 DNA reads TGTGCCAGCTCACCGGGAGGTACGCAGTATTTT. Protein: CASSPGGTQYF.

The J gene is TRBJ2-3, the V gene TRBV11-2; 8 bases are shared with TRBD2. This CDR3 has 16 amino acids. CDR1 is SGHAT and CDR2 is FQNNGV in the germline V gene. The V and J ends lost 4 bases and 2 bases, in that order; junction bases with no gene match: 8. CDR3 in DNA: TGTGCCAGCAGCTCGGGGGGGCCTAAGATCACAGATACGCAGTATTTT. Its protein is CASSSGGPKITDTQYF.

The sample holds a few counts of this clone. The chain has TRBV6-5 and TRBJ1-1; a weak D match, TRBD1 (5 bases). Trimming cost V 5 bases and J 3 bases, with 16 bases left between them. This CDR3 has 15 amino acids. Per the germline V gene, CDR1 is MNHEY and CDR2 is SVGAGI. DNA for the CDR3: TGTGCCAGCAGTGGTCTTGGAGGGGTGGACACTGAAGCTTTCTTT. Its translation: CASSGLGGVDTEAFF.

DNA of the CDR3: TGTGCCAGCAGTGACCAGGGGCGAGAAAAACTGTTTTTT. Encoded protein: CASSDQGREKLFF. This chain uses TRBV5-4 with TRBJ1-4, with TRBD1 as a possible D gene (6 bases). V dropped 5 bases and J dropped 8 bases, with 13 bases sitting between them. CDR1 and CDR2 (germline): SGHNT, YYREEE (reference sequence). CDR3 length: 13 amino acids. Full variable domain (missing parts from reference TRBV5-4 and TRBJ1-4): ETGVTQSPTHLIKTRGQQVTLRCSSQSGHNTVSWYQQALGQGPQFIFQYYREEENGRGNFPPRFSGLQFPNYSSELNVNALELDDSALYLCASSDQGREKLFFGSGTQLSVL.

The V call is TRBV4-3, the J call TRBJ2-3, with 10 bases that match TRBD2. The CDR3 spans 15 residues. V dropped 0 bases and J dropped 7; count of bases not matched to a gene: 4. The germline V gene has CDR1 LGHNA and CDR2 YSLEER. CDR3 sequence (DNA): TGCGCCAGCAGCCAAGAAGCGGGGGGGCCGAATACGCAGTATTTT. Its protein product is CASSQEAGGPNTQYF.

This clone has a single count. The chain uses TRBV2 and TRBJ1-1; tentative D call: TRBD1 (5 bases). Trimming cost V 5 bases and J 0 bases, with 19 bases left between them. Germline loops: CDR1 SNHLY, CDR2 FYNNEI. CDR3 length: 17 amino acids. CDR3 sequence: CASSYYRDFIMNTEAFF. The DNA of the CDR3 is TGTGCCAGCAGTTACTACCGGGACTTTATTATGAACACTGAAGCTTTCTTT.

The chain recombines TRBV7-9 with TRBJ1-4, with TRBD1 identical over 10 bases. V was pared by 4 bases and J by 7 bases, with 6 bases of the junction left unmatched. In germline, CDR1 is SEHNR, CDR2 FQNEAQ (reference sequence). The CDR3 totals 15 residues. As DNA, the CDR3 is TGTGCCAGCAGCTCACCGACAGGGGGCTTTGAAAAACTGTTTTTT. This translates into CASSSPTGGFEKLFF.

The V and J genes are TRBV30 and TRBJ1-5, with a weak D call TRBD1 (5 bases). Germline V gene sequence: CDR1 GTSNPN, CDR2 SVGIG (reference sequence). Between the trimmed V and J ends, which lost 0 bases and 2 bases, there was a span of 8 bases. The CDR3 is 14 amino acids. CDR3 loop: CAWSVWGGNQPQHF. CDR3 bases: TGTGCCTGGAGTGTATGGGGGGGCAATCAGCCCCAGCATTTT.

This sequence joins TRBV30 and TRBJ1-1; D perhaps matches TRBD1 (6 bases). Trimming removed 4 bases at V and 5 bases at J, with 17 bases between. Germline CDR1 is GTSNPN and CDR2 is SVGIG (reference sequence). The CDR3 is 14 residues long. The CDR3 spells CAWNPAQGWTEAFF. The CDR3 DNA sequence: TGTGCCTGGAACCCAGCTCAGGGGTGGACTGAAGCTTTCTTT. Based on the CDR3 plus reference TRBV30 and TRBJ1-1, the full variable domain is SQTIHQWPATLVQPVGSPLSLECTVEGTSNPNLYWYRQAAGRGLQLLFYSVGIGQISSEVPQNLSASRPQDRQFILSSKKLLLSDSGFYLCAWNPAQGWTEAFFGQGTRLTVV.

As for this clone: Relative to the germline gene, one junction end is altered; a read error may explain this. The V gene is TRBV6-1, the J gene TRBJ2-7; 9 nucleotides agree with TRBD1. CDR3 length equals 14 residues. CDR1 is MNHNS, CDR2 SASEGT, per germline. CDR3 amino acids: CASSEDRGRYERYF. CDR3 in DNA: TGTGCCAGCAGTGAAGACAGGGGGCGGTACGAGCGGTACTTC.

CDR3 protein: CASSLAPGQGGDGYTF. For the CDR3, the DNA is TGTGCCAGCAGCTTAGCTCCGGGACAGGGGGGAGATGGCTACACCTTC. V gene TRBV7-2 combines with J gene TRBJ1-2; 11 bases are shared with TRBD1. CDR1 and CDR2 from the germline V gene are SGHTA and FQGNSA. The length of the CDR3 is 16 residues. Unmatched junction bases numbered 6, after V lost 0 bases and J lost 6 bases.

Written as DNA, the CDR3 is TGCAGCGTTGACGGAGGTTCAGGGGCCACCTACGAGCAGTACTTC. This gives the protein CSVDGGSGATYEQYF. The chain combines TRBV29-1 with TRBJ2-7, with D tentatively TRBD1 (6 bases). Germline values: CDR1 SQVTM, CDR2 ANQGSEA. The CDR3 length is 15 residues. V gave up 3 bases and J gave up 2 bases, with 17 bases separating them.

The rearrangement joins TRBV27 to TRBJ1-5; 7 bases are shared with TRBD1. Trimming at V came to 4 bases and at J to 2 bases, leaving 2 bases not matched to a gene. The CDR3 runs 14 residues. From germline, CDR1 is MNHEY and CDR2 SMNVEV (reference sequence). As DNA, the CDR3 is TGTGCCAGCAGTTCCGACAGGGGCAATCAGCCCCAGCATTTT. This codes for CASSSDRGNQPQHF.

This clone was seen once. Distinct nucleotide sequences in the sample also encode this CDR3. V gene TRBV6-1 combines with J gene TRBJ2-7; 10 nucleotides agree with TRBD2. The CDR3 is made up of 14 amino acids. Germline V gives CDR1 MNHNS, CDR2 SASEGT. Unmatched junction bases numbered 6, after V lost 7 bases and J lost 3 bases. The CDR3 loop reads CASTLGTSVYEQYF. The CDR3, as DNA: TGTGCCAGCACCTTGGGGACTAGCGTCTACGAGCAGTACTTC.

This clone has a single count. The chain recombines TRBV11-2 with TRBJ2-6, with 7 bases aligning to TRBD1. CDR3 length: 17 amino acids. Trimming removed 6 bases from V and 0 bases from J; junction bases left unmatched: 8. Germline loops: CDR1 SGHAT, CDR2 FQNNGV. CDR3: CASSPGQLSSGANVLTF. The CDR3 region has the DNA TGTGCCAGCAGTCCGGGACAGTTAAGCTCTGGGGCCAACGTCCTGACTTTC.

The DNA of the CDR3 is TGTGCCAGCAGCGTATTAACAGGGGGCGATCAGCCCCAGCATTTT. Residues: CASSVLTGGDQPQHF. The chain couples TRBV7-8 to TRBJ1-5, with 9 bases matching TRBD1. This CDR3 is 15 amino acids long. Germline V gives CDR1 SGHVS, CDR2 FQNEAQ. The J segment lost 5 bases and the V segment lost 5 bases, leaving 7 bases of the junction unmatched. Full variable domain (outside the CDR3, taken from reference TRBV7-8 and TRBJ1-5): GAGVSQSPRYKVAKRGQDVALRCDPISGHVSLFWYQQALGQGPEFLTYFQNEAQLDKSGLPSDRFFAERPEGSVSTLKIQRTQQEDSAVYLCASSVLTGGDQPQHFGDGTRLSIL.

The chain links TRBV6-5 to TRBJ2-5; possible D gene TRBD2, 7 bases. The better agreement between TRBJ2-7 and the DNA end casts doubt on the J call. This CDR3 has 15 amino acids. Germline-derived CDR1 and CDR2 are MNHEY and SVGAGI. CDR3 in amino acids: CASRNLGGGAYEQYF. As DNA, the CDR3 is TGTGCCAGCAGAAACTTAGGGGGGGGCGCCTACGAGCAGTACTTC.

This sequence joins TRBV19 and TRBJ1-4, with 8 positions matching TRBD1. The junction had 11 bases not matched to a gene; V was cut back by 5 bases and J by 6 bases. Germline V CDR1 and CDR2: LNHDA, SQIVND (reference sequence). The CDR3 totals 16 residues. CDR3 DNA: TGTGCCAGTAGTCTCTTGGACAGGGTCGAAGATGAAAAACTGTTTTTT. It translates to CASSLLDRVEDEKLFF.

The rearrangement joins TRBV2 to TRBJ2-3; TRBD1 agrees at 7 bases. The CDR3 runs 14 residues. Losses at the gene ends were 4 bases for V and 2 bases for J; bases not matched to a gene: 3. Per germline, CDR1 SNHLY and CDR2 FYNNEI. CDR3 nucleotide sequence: TGTGCCAGCAGTGTGGGACAGCCCACAGATACGCAGTATTTT. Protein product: CASSVGQPTDTQYF.

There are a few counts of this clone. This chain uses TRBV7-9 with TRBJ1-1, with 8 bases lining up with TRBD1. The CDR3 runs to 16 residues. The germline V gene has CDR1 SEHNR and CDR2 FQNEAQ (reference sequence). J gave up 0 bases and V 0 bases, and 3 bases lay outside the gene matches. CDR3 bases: TGTGCCAGCAGCTTAGCGGGACAGGAAGTGAACACTGAAGCTTTCTTT. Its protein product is CASSLAGQEVNTEAFF.

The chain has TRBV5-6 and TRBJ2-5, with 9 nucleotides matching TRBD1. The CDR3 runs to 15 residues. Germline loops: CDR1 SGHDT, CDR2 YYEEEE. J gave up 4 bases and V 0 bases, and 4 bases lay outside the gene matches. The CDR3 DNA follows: TGTGCCAGCAGCTTGGTGGACAGGGGTGGAGAGACCCAGTACTTC. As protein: CASSLVDRGGETQYF. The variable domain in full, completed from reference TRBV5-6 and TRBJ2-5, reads DAGVTQSPTHLIKTRGQQVTLRCSPKSGHDTVSWYQQALGQGPQFIFQYYEEEERQRGNFPDRFSGHQFPNYSSELNVNALLLGDSALYLCASSLVDRGGETQYFGPGTRLLVL.

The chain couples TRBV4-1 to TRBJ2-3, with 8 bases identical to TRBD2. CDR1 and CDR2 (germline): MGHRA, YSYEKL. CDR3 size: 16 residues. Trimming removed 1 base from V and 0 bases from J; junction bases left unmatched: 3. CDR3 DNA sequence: TGCGCCAGCAGCCAAGGCCGGGGGGGAAGCACAGATACGCAGTATTTT. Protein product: CASSQGRGGSTDTQYF.

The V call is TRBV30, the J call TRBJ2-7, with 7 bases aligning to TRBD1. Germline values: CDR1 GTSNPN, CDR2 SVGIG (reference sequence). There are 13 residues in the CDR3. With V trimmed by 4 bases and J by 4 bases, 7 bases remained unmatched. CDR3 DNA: TGTGCCTGGACCCTTACAGGGGAGTACGAGCAGTACTTC. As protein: CAWTLTGEYEQYF.

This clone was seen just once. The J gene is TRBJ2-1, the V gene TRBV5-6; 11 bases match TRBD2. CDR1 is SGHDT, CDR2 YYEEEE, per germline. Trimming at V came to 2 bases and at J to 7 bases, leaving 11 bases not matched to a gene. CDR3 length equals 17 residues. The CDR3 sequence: CASSLWFSGGAVNEQFF. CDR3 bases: TGTGCCAGCAGCTTATGGTTTAGCGGGGGGGCGGTGAATGAGCAGTTCTTC.

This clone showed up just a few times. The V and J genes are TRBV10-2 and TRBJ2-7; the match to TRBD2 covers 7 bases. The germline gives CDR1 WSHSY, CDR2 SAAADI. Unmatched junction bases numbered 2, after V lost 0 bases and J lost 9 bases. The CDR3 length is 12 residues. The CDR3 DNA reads TGCGCCAGCAGTGAGTCCGGGGGGACGCAGTACTTC. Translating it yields CASSESGGTQYF.